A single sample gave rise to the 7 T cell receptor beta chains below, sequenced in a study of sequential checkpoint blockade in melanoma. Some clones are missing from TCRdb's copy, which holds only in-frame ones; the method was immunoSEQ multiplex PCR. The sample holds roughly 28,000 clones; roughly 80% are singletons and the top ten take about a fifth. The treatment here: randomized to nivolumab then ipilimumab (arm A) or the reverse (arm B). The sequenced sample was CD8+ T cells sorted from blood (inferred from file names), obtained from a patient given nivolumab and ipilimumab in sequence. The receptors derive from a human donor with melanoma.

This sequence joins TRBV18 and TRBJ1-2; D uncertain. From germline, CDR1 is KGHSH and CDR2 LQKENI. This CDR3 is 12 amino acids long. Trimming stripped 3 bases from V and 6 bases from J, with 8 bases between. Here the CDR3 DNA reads TGTGCCAGCTCACCGGACTTGGATGGCTACACCTTC. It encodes CASSPDLDGYTF.

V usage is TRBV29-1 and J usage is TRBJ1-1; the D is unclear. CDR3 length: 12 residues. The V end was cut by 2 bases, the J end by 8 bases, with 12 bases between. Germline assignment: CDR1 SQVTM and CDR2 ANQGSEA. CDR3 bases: TGCAGCGTTGAACTTGACCGGGTAGAAGCTTTCTTT. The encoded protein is CSVELDRVEAFF.

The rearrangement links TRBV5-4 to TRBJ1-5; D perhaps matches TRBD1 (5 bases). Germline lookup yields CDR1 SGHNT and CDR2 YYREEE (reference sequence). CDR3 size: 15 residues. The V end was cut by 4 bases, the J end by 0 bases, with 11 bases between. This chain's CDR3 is CASSPGRDSNQPQHF. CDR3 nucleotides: TGTGCCAGCAGCCCTGGCAGGGATAGCAATCAGCCCCAGCATTTT.

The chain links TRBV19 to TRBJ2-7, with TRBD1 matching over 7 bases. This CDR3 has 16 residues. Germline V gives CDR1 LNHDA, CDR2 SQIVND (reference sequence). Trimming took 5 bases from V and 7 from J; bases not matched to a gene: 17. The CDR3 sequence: CASSPPSGTAFGEQYF. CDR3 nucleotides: TGTGCCAGTAGTCCACCCTCCGGGACAGCTTTTGGGGAGCAGTACTTC.

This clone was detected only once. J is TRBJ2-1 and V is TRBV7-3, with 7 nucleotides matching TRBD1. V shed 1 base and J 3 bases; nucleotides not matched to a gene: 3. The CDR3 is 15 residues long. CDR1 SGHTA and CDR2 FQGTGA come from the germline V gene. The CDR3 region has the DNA TGTGCCAGCAGCTTAAGACAGGGCGTCTACAATGAGCAGTTCTTC. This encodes CASSLRQGVYNEQFF.

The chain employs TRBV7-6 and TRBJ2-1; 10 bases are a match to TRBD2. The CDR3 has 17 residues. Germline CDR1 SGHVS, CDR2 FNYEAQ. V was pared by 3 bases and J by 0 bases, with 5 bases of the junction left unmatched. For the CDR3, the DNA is TGTGCCAGCAGCTTCATAGCGGGGGGCAACTCCTACAATGAGCAGTTCTTC. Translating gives CASSFIAGGNSYNEQFF.

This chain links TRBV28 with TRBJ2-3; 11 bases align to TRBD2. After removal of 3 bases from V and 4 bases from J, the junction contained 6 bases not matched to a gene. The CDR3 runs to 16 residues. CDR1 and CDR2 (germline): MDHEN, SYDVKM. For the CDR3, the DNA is TGTGCCAGCAGTTTTCTTACTAGCGGGAGCCCAGATACGCAGTATTTT. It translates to CASSFLTSGSPDTQYF.